This T cell receptor beta chain comes out of a study of cytomegalovirus exposure and HLA in healthy donors. The CDR3 contains 19 residues. CDR1 is LNHDA and CDR2 is SQIVND in the germline V gene (reference sequence). The ends lost 5 bases at V and 0 bases at J; junction bases unmatched: 9. Of note for this clone: The target antigen is unknown.

Amplification used 60 Vbeta primers and 13 Jbeta primers. Sequenced by immunoSEQ multiplex PCR; TCRdb stores in-frame clones only, minus some. Here the sample spans around 100,000 clones, around 70% being singletons. General study points: In a later analysis, at a false discovery rate of 0.05, some 15,000 TCR beta sequences were associated with HLA alleles.

This TCR derives from a man in his forties or fifties in good health and CMV-seropositive. The J gene is TRBJ2-3, the V gene TRBV19; 15 bases line up with TRBD2. Sample: PBMCs. CDR3 DNA: TGTGCCAGTAGTCCCCAGGGGACTAGCGGGAGGCCTAGCACAGATACGCAGTATTTT. Translating gives CASSPQGTSGRPSTDTQYF.